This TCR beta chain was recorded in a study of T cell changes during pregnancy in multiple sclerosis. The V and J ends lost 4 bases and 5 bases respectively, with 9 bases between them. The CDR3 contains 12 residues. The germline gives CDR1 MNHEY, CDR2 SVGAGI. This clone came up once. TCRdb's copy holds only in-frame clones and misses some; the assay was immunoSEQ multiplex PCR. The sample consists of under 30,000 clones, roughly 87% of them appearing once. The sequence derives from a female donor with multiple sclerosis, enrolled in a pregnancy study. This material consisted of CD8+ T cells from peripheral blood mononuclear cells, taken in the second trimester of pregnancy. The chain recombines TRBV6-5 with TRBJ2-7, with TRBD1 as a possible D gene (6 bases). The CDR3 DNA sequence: TGTGCCAGCAGTTCCACAGGGAACGAGCAGTACTTC. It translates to CASSSTGNEQYF.